This entry lists 5 T cell receptor beta chains sequenced from one sample in a study of response to subunit inactivated influenza vaccine. MiXCR, applied by TCRdb to the RT-PCR reads, yields one record per CDR3 protein. The table has roughly 500,000 distinct CDR3 sequences, 15% to 20% seen once. This specimen consisted of CD4+ T cells sorted from PBMCs, obtained roughly 24 months after vaccination. These receptors were obtained from a man aged 50-75 years who received an inactivated influenza vaccine.

The chain recombines TRBV27 with TRBJ1-5; a possible D gene is TRBD1 (5 bases). The length of the CDR3 is 13 residues. V shed 8 bases and J shed 1 base, with 9 bases lying between them. Germline CDR1 and CDR2: MNHEY and SMNVEV (reference sequence). CDR3 sequence reads: CASAGGSNQPQHF. CDR3 coding DNA: TGTGCCAGCGCCGGGGGAAGCAATCAGCCCCAGCATTTT.

This clonotype was recorded only once. At one end the junction does not follow the germline gene, possibly because of a read error. The rearrangement uses TRBV5-6 and TRBJ1-4; D is uncertain. The V gene's germline CDR1 is SGHDT and CDR2 YYEEEE. The CDR3 totals 15 residues. Here the CDR3 DNA reads TGTGCCAGCAGCTTGGTGACTACAACTAATGAGAAACTGTTTTTT. Its translation: CASSLVTTTNEKLFF.

The gene calls are TRBV2 and TRBJ1-4; D is uncertain. Per germline, CDR1 SNHLY and CDR2 FYNNEI. The CDR3 is 15 amino acids. V shed 5 bases and J shed 0 bases, with 10 bases lying between them. The CDR3 is CASSRTAATNEKLFF. DNA for the CDR3: TGTGCCAGCAGTCGGACTGCTGCAACTAATGAAAAACTGTTTTTT.

J is TRBJ2-3 and V is TRBV7-2; D remains unclear. The V and J ends lost 4 bases and 2 bases respectively, with 7 bases between them. The length of the CDR3 is 13 residues. CDR1 is SGHTA, CDR2 FQGNSA, per germline. The CDR3 DNA reads as TGTGCCAGCAGCTCTACTCCCACAGATACGCAGTATTTT. Translated, it gives CASSSTPTDTQYF.

This clonotype occurred a few times. This sequence joins TRBV5-1 and TRBJ2-3, with 7 bases fitting TRBD2. Per the germline V gene, CDR1 is SGHRS and CDR2 is YFSETQ. The ends lost 5 bases at V and 1 base at J; junction bases unmatched: 10. This CDR3 region has 16 residues. CDR3 sequence: CASRGGAAEGTDTQYF. The CDR3 DNA reads as TGCGCCAGCAGGGGAGGGGCGGCGGAAGGCACAGATACGCAGTATTTT.